Sequencing of this T cell receptor (beta chain) was carried out in a study of blood T cell repertoires in COVID-19. Using immunoSEQ multiplex PCR, the repertoire was profiled, and TCRdb retains in-frame clones only, with some absent. The data show more than 250,000 clones, about 91% seen once. Germline V gives CDR1 LNHDA, CDR2 SQIVND (reference sequence). The V segment lost 5 bases and the J segment 4 bases; nucleotides outside the gene matches: 7. The CDR3 consists of 15 residues. This chain uses TRBV19 with TRBJ1-5, with 8 bases identical to TRBD1. The source is a woman in her 40s with acute COVID-19. Sequenced: PBMCs or T cells enriched from blood (not recorded which). Here the CDR3 reads CASSGGRGLNQPQHF. CDR3 coding DNA: TGTGCCAGTAGTGGGGGCAGGGGGCTTAATCAGCCCCAGCATTTT.